This T cell receptor beta chain was profiled in a study of blood T cell repertoires in COVID-19. The CDR3 totals 16 residues. In the authors' methods: Counts of nucleated cells, estimated from reference gene primer amplification, were obtained. Measured with immunoSEQ multiplex PCR; TCRdb has only the in-frame clones, and not every one. V, J and clone size reflect that table, while D and trimming were determined from the DNA. The sample yields 65,000 to 85,000 clones, 80% to 90% seen once. This TCR derives from a human donor in a cohort sampled during active COVID-19. The chain uses TRBV7-5 and TRBJ1-1. TRBV7-5 constitutes a pseudogene. The source material was peripheral blood. In nucleotides, the CDR3 is TGTGCCAGAAGCTTAAGCGGGTCCACGAGCGACACTGAAGCTTTCTTT. Its translation is CARSLSGSTSDTEAFF.